This TCR beta chain was documented in a study of T-cell reconstitution after alpha-beta-depleted transplantation in children. V was cut by 3 bases and J by 5 bases, with 19 bases left in between. Germline V gene lookup returns CDR1 SQVTM and CDR2 ANQGSEA. The CDR3 totals 15 residues. This clonotype has a handful of counts. Unique molecular identifiers were incorporated into the prepared TCRbeta library. TCRdb re-called the PCR reads through MiXCR, storing one row per CDR3 protein. This repertoire shows 90,000 to 100,000 distinct CDR3 sequences, less than 25% found once; its top ten account for over 20%.

This sequence joins TRBV29-1 and TRBJ2-5; D perhaps matches TRBD2 (6 bases). The sequences come from PBMCs, collected before TCRalphabeta/CD19-depleted stem cell transplant. The sequence was obtained from a boy aged 2-15 years with acute lymphoblastic leukemia, due to receive a stem cell transplant. DNA of the CDR3: TGCAGCGTTGACGGTAGCGGCAAGGGGCGTGAGACCCAGTACTTC. This translates into CSVDGSGKGRETQYF. The whole variable domain, filled in from reference TRBV29-1 and TRBJ2-5, reads SAVISQKPSRDICQRGTSLTIQCQVDSQVTMMFWYRQQPGQSLTLIATANQGSEATYESGFVIDKFPISRPNLTFSTLTVSNMSPEDSSIYLCSVDGSGKGRETQYFGPGTRLLVL.